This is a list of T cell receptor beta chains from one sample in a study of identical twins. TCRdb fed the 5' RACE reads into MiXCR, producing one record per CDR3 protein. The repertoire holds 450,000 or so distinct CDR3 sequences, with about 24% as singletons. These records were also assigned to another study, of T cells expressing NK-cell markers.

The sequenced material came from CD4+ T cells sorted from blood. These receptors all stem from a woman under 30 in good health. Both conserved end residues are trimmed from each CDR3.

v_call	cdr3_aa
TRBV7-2	ASSQTGGGTDTQY
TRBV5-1	ASSLGAETDTQY
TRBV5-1	ASSFRASNEKLF
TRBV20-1	SARDLRGAGNTEAF
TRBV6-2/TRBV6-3	ASSYQAGGIQETQY
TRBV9	ASSEGVSKNIQY
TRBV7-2	ASSLQGGMNTEAF
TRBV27	ASSFLGTPSSGANVLT
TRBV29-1	SVETGTYNEQF
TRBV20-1	SARSPNTEAF
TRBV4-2	ASSQDGGFQPQH
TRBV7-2	ASSLTGYLQY
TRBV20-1	SARAGTNQPQH
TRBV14	ASSPRGQGHGYT
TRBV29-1	SVLENRDSYEQY
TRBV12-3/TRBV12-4	ASSSEGWGTETQY
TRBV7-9	ASSAYSYHNSYNEQF
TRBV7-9	ASSPKSLAKNIQY
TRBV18	ASSPGRASEQY
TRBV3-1	ASSQRVLAPSGNEQF
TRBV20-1	SARDLQTGQETQY
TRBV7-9	ASSLASTGEQY
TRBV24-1	ATSGAGRNEQF
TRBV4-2	ASNSDSSGSPLH
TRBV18	ASSQSLMVGPGELF
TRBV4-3	ASSQDPSSYEQY
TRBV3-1	ASSPPVNTGELF
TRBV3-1	ASSLGGGGEAF
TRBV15	ATSKGQGEAF
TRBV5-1	ASASQGMNTEAF
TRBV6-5	ASSSDTGTVNSPLH
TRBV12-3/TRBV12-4	ASSLNSHGYT
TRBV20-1	SAARDSSYEQY
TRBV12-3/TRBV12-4	ASSSVRGGYT
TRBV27	ASSLNGGHEQY
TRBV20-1	SAIRDYRDTQY
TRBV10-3	AISESGIYEQY
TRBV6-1	ASGGQNEQF
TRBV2	ASSFDSGSNSPLH
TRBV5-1	ASSLELRGEQF
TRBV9	ASSVATSGYEQY
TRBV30	ASPSGSSYNEQF
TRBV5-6	ASSRTRVQETQY
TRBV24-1	ATSDGGALTQF
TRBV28	ASSLGGAGGASVQF
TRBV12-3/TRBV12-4	ASSLREGPNTGELF
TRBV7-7	ASSLSGYLSGEQY
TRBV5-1	ASSFTDYEQY
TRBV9	ASSVGGGPGNEQF